The clone carrying this T cell receptor (beta chain) was counted a single time. Its cognate antigen is unknown. A second PCR of about 7 to 12 cycles used a sample-barcoded 5' primer and a J-beta primer mix. All samples yielded 2.5 million or more CDR3-containing paired-end reads. From the 5' RACE reads, TCRdb called clonotypes with MiXCR, one entry per CDR3 protein. Altogether around 1,900,000 distinct CDR3 sequences are present, about 39% being singletons, with the ten largest covering roughly 23%. The data originate from a study of blood T cells in healthy people across ages. The CDR3 has 18 amino acids. The V segment lost 5 bases and the J segment 2 bases; nucleotides outside the gene matches: 14. From germline, CDR1 is SNHLY and CDR2 FYNNEI. General study findings and limits: When set beside aged donors, long-lived donors presented more naive CD4+ cells and higher diversity.

The chain couples TRBV2 to TRBJ1-4; the match to TRBD1 covers 7 bases. Sequences were obtained from blood. The TCR was taken from a human donor in good health. The CDR3 sequence: CASSYDPRQGGTNEKLFF. The CDR3 DNA reads TGTGCCAGCAGTTACGACCCCAGACAGGGAGGTACTAATGAAAAACTGTTTTTT.